The 2 T cell receptor beta chains listed next were all sequenced from one sample in a study of blood T cell repertoires in COVID-19. Generated by immunoSEQ multiplex PCR, the TCRdb table keeps only in-frame clones and is missing some. The data show some 200,000 clones, over 75% seen once. Sequences were obtained from peripheral blood. The receptors originated from a man aged 45-65 years with COVID-19, enrolled during active disease.

CDR3 sequence: CASRRGTTYEQYF. CDR3 bases: TGTGCCAGCAGGAGGGGGACTACCTACGAGCAGTACTTC. The chain carries TRBV2 and TRBJ2-7; a weak D match, TRBD2 (7 bases). The CDR3 contains 13 residues. V was trimmed by 6 bases and J by 2 bases, leaving 11 bases between them. CDR1 and CDR2 from the germline V gene are SNHLY and FYNNEI.

V is TRBV13 and J is TRBJ1-4; D is perhaps TRBD1 (6 bases). The V and J ends lost 5 bases and 7 bases respectively, with 14 bases between them. This CDR3 contains 14 residues. Per germline, CDR1 PRHDT and CDR2 FYEKMQ (reference sequence). CDR3 protein: CASSQTGPGEKLFF. The CDR3 bases are TGTGCCAGCAGCCAGACAGGCCCAGGTGAAAAACTGTTTTTT.